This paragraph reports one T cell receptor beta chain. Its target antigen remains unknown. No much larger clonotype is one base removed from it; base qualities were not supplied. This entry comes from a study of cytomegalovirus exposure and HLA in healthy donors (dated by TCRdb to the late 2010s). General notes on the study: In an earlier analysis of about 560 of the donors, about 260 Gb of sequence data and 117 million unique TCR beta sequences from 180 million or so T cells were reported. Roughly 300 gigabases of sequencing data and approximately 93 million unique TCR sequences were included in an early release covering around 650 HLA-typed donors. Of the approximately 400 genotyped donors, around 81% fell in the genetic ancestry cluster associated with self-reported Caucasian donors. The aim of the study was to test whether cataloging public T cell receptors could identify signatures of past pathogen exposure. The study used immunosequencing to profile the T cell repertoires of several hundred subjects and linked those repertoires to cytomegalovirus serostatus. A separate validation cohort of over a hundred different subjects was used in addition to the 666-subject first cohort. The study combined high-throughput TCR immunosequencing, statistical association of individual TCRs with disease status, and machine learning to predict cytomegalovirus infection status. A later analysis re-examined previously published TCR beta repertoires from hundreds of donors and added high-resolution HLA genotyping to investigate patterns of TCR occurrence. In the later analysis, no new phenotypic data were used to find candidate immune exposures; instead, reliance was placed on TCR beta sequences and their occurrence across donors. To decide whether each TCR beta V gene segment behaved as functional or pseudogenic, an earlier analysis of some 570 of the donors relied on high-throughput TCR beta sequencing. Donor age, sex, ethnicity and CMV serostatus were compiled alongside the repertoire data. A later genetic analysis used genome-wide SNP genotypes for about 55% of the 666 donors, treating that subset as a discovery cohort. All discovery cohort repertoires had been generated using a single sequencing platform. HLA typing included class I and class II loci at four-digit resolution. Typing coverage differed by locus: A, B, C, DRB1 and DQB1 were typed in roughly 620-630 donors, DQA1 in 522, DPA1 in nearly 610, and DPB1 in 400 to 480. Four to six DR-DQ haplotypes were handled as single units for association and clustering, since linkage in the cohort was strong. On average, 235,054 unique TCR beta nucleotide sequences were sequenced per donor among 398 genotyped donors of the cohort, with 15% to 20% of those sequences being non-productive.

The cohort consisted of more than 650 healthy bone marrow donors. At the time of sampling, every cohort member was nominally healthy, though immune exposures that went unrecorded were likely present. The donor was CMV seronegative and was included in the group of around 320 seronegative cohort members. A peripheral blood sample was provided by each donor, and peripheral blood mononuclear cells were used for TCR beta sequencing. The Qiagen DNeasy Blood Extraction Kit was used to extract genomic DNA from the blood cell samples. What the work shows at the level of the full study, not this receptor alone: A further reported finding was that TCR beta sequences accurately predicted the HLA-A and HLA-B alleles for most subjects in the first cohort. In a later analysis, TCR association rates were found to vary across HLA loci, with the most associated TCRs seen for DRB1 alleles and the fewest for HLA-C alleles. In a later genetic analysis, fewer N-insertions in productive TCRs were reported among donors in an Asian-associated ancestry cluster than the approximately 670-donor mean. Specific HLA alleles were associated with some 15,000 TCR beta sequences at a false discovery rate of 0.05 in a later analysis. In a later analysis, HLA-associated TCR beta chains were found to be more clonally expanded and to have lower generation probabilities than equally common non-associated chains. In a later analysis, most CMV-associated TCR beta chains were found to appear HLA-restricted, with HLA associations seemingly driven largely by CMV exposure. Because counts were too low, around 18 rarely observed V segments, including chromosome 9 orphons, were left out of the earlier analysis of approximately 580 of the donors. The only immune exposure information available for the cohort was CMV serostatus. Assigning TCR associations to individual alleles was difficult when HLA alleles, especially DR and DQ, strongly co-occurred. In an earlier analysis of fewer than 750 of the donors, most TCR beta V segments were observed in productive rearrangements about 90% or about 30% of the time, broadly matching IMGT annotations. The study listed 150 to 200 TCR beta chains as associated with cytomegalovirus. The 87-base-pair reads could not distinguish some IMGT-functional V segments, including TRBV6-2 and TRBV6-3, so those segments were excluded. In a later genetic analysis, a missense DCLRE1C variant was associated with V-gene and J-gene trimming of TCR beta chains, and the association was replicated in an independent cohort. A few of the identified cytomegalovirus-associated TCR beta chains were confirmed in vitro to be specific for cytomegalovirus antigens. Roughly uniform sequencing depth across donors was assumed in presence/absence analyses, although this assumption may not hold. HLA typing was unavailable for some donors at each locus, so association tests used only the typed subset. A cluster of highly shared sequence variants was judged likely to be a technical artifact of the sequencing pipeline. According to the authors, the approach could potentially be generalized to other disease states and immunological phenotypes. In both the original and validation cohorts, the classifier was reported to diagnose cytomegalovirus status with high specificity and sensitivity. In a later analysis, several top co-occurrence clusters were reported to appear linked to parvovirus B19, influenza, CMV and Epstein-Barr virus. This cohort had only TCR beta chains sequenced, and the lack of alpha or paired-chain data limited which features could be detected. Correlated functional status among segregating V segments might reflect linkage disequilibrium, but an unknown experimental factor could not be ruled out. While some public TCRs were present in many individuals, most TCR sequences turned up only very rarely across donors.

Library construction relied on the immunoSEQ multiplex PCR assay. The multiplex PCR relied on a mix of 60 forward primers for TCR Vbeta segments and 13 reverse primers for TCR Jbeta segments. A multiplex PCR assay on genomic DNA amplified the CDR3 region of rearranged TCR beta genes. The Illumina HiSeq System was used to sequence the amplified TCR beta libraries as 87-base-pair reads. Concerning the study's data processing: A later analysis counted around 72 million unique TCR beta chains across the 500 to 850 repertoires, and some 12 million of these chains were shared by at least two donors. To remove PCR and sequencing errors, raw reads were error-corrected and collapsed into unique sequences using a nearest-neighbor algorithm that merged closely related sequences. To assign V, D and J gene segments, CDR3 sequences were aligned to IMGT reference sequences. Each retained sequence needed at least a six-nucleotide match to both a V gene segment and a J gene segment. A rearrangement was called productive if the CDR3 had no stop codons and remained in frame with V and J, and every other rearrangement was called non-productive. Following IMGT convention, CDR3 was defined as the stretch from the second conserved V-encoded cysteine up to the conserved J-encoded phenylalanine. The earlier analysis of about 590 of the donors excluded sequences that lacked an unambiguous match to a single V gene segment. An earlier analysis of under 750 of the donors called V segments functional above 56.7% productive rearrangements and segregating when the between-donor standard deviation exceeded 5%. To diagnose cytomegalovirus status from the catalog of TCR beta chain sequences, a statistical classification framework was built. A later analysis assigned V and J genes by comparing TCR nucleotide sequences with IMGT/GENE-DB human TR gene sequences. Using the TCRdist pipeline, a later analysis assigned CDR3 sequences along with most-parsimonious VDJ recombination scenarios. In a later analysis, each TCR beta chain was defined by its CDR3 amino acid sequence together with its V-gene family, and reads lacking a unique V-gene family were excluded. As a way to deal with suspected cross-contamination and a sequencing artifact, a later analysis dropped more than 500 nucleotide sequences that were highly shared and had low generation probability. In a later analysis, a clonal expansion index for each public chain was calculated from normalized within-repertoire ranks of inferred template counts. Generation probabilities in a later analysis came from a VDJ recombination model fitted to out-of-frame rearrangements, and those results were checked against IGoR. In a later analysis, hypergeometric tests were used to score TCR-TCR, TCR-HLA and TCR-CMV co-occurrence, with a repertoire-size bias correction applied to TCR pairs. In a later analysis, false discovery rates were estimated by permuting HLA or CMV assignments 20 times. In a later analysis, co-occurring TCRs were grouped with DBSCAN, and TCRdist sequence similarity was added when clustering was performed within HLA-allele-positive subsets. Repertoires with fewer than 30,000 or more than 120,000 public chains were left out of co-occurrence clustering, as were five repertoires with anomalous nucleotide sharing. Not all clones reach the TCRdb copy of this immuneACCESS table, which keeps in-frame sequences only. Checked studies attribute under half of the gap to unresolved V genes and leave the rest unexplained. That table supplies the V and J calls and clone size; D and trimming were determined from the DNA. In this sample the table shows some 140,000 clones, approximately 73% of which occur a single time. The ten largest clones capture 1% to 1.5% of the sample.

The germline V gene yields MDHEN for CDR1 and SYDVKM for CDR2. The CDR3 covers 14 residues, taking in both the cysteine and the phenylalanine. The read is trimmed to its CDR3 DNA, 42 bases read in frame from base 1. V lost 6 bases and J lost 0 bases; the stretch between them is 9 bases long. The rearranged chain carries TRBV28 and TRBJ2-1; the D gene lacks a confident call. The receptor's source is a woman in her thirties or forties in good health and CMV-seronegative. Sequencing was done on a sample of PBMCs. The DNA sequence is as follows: TGTGCCAGCAGCATGATAGCCTCCTACAATGAGCAGTTCTTC. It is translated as CASSMIASYNEQFF.